These T cell receptor beta chains were read from a single sample in a study of PD-1 blockade in mismatch repair-deficient tumors. The protocol was immunoSEQ multiplex PCR, while the TCRdb copy is restricted to in-frame clones and leaves out a portion. The sample includes more than 11,000 clones, about 85% of them seen just once. These receptors' antigens are unknown. Sequencing was performed on cells cultured in vitro, taken from a patient treated with pembrolizumab. Receptors originate from an adult with mismatch repair-deficient cancer. Each CDR3 is given with its conserved first and last residue. Fields, in order: J gene, V gene, CDR3 protein.

j_gene: TRBJ2-7; v_gene: TRBV7-2; CDR3aa: CASSLAWGLEQYF
j_gene: TRBJ2-7; v_gene: TRBV4-1; CDR3aa: CASSQDGWTRASGSAEQYF
j_gene: TRBJ2-7; v_gene: TRBV19; CDR3aa: CASSLTGTYEQYF
j_gene: TRBJ1-1; v_gene: TRBV19; CDR3aa: CASSGGDRRNTEAFF
j_gene: TRBJ1-1; v_gene: TRBV18; CDR3aa: CASSQFPGATEAFF
j_gene: TRBJ1-3; v_gene: TRBV25-1; CDR3aa: CASSRYSGNTIYF
j_gene: TRBJ1-4; v_gene: TRBV28; CDR3aa: CASSGIGTGRFNEKLFF
j_gene: TRBJ2-5; v_gene: TRBV27; CDR3aa: CASSYGPVETQYF
j_gene: TRBJ2-7; v_gene: TRBV5-1; CDR3aa: CASKRGYEQYF
j_gene: TRBJ2-2; v_gene: TRBV9; CDR3aa: CASSPQPTGELFF
j_gene: TRBJ2-1; v_gene: TRBV6-1; CDR3aa: CAISQGFPYNEQFF
j_gene: TRBJ1-2; v_gene: TRBV9; CDR3aa: CASRKTSGQGDYGYTF
j_gene: TRBJ1-1; v_gene: TRBV11-3; CDR3aa: CASSPPGELEAFF
j_gene: TRBJ2-2; v_gene: TRBV6-5; CDR3aa: CASSYKDFTGELFF
j_gene: TRBJ2-7; v_gene: TRBV19; CDR3aa: CASSGQVSDPTYEQYF
j_gene: TRBJ1-1; v_gene: TRBV9; CDR3aa: CASSAELQGRTEAFF
j_gene: TRBJ2-2; v_gene: TRBV5-1; CDR3aa: CASSAGRGAGELFF
j_gene: TRBJ2-4; v_gene: TRBV2; CDR3aa: CASSARGNKNIQYF
j_gene: TRBJ1-2; v_gene: TRBV4-1; CDR3aa: CASSQDSGQNYGYTF
j_gene: TRBJ1-2; v_gene: TRBV11-2; CDR3aa: CASSGDRRLGYTF
j_gene: TRBJ2-2; v_gene: TRBV5-1; CDR3aa: CASSLAVTSDTGELFF
j_gene: TRBJ1-5; v_gene: TRBV6-6; CDR3aa: CASSYVGLDQPQHF
j_gene: TRBJ2-1; v_gene: TRBV5-6; CDR3aa: CASSEGRSSYNEQFF
j_gene: TRBJ1-2; v_gene: TRBV7-3; CDR3aa: CASSLRGYGYTF
j_gene: TRBJ2-6; v_gene: TRBV5-4; CDR3aa: CASSLLRGSGANVLTF
j_gene: TRBJ1-1; v_gene: TRBV20-1; CDR3aa: CSAPGHTEAFF
j_gene: TRBJ2-1; v_gene: TRBV10-3; CDR3aa: CAISELGTSGFYNEQFF
j_gene: TRBJ2-7; v_gene: TRBV7-2; CDR3aa: CASSYGQGAQHEQYF
j_gene: TRBJ2-3; v_gene: TRBV9; CDR3aa: CASSAITDTQYF
j_gene: TRBJ2-7; v_gene: TRBV5-1; CDR3aa: CASSPTGLDEQYF
j_gene: TRBJ2-5; v_gene: TRBV14; CDR3aa: CASSQASGRGETQYF
j_gene: TRBJ1-1; v_gene: TRBV7-9; CDR3aa: CASSSQGGGEAFF
j_gene: TRBJ2-2; v_gene: TRBV19; CDR3aa: CASSIAIGSRVAGELFF
j_gene: TRBJ2-6; v_gene: TRBV11-2; CDR3aa: CASSTRGAGANVLTF
j_gene: TRBJ2-5; v_gene: TRBV27; CDR3aa: CASSRGDGLQETQYF
j_gene: TRBJ2-1; v_gene: TRBV30; CDR3aa: CAWSALPSGSYNEQFF
j_gene: TRBJ2-1; v_gene: TRBV28; CDR3aa: CASRLAGGPYSEQFF
j_gene: TRBJ1-4; v_gene: TRBV28; CDR3aa: CASSSAGTNEKLFF
j_gene: TRBJ2-7; v_gene: TRBV6-5; CDR3aa: CASSYGFEQYF
j_gene: TRBJ2-7; v_gene: TRBV5-1; CDR3aa: CASSFDSYEQYF
j_gene: TRBJ1-1; v_gene: TRBV25-1; CDR3aa: CASIQTGESKAFF
j_gene: TRBJ1-5; v_gene: TRBV19; CDR3aa: CASRRLGGLDQPQHF
j_gene: TRBJ2-7; v_gene: TRBV4-2; CDR3aa: CASSQGLAEDEQYF
j_gene: TRBJ2-6; v_gene: TRBV25-1; CDR3aa: CASSSLAGSGANVLTF
j_gene: TRBJ2-5; v_gene: TRBV5-8; CDR3aa: CASSLGQGLGETQYF
j_gene: TRBJ2-3; v_gene: TRBV6-1; CDR3aa: CASSYIGGDTDTQYF
j_gene: TRBJ1-1; v_gene: TRBV2; CDR3aa: CASSLQGTGNTEAFF
j_gene: TRBJ2-1; v_gene: TRBV5-1; CDR3aa: CASSFQGAVYNEQFF
j_gene: TRBJ2-7; v_gene: TRBV6-1; CDR3aa: CASSEQGPYEQYF
j_gene: TRBJ2-1; v_gene: TRBV11-3; CDR3aa: CASSSSFLAPYNEQFF
j_gene: TRBJ1-5; v_gene: TRBV27; CDR3aa: CASSLGGPGGNQPQHF
j_gene: TRBJ1-4; v_gene: TRBV6-6; CDR3aa: CASSYSQGGDEKLFF
j_gene: TRBJ1-2; v_gene: TRBV14; CDR3aa: CASSKMGPNYGYTF
j_gene: TRBJ1-1; v_gene: TRBV29-1; CDR3aa: CSVGKRSGNTEAFF
j_gene: TRBJ2-7; v_gene: TRBV18; CDR3aa: CASSPWDISYEQYF